This is a list of T cell receptor beta chains from one sample in a study of beta chain features in type 1 diabetes. Clones were read by immunoSEQ multiplex PCR, and TCRdb kept only the in-frame ones, dropping some. Here the sample spans about 230,000 clones, over 8.5% being singletons. Sequenced sample: naive CD4+ T cells from blood. The receptors originated from a woman aged 18-30 years in good health. The CDR3 runs from the conserved cysteine through the conserved F or W. Fields, in order: V gene, clone size, D gene, J gene, CDR3 protein, CDR3 DNA. D genes are given only for firm matches. Size values are once, few and many counts, or a class for expanded clones, and some rows have none.

V: TRBV5-1; size: once; D: TRBD1; J: TRBJ2-2; CDR3: CASSQGQGLRELFF; DNA: TGCGCCAGCAGCCAAGGACAGGGCCTCCGGGAGCTGTTTTTT
V: TRBV29-1; size: few; D: NA; J: TRBJ1-1; CDR3: CSGMEQGLREAFF; DNA: TGCAGCGGAATGGAGCAGGGGTTAAGGGAGGCTTTCTTT
V: TRBV2; size: NA; D: NA; J: TRBJ1-3; CDR3: CASTRGTGNTIYF; DNA: TGTGCCAGTACGCGGGGGACTGGAAACACCATATATTTT
V: TRBV11-2; size: NA; D: TRBD1; J: TRBJ2-3; CDR3: CASSSYRGAADTQYF; DNA: TGTGCCAGCAGCTCATACAGGGGAGCCGCAGATACGCAGTATTTT
V: TRBV6-1; size: NA; D: NA; J: TRBJ1-1; CDR3: CASSESGVGEAFF; DNA: TGTGCCAGCAGTGAGTCGGGGGTTGGTGAAGCTTTCTTT
V: TRBV5-6; size: few; D: NA; J: TRBJ1-3; CDR3: CASSLALVTRSGNTIYF; DNA: TGTGCCAGCAGCTTGGCCCTCGTAACAAGATCTGGAAACACCATATATTTT
V: TRBV19; size: few; D: NA; J: TRBJ1-2; CDR3: CASSFRTVQGYTF; DNA: TGTGCCAGTAGTTTCCGGACAGTTCAGGGCTACACCTTC
V: TRBV18; size: NA; D: TRBD2; J: TRBJ2-1; CDR3: CASSPTSGSISYNEQFF; DNA: TGTGCCAGCTCACCTACTAGCGGGAGTATTTCATACAATGAGCAGTTCTTC
V: TRBV9; size: NA; D: TRBD2; J: TRBJ2-2; CDR3: CASSPQLAGNTGELFF; DNA: TGTGCCAGCAGCCCCCAGCTAGCGGGGAACACCGGGGAGCTGTTTTTT
V: TRBV14; size: NA; D: TRBD2; J: TRBJ2-2; CDR3: CASSHRTGTSGTGELFF; DNA: TGTGCCAGCAGCCATCGCACGGGGACTAGCGGGACCGGGGAGCTGTTTTTT
V: TRBV7-2; size: NA; D: TRBD1; J: TRBJ1-2; CDR3: CASSYGQGGGYTF; DNA: TGTGCCAGCAGCTACGGACAGGGTGGAGGCTACACCTTC
V: TRBV9; size: few; D: NA; J: TRBJ1-4; CDR3: CASSVGAAQREKLFF; DNA: TGTGCCAGCAGCGTAGGGGCTGCCCAACGGGAAAAACTGTTTTTT
V: TRBV6-1; size: NA; D: NA; J: TRBJ1-1; CDR3: CASSETGNTEAFF; DNA: TGTGCCAGCAGTGAGACAGGGAACACTGAAGCTTTCTTT
V: TRBV28; size: NA; D: TRBD2; J: TRBJ2-1; CDR3: CASTTSSGRISYNEQFF; DNA: TGTGCCAGCACCACCTCTAGCGGGAGAATTAGTTACAATGAGCAGTTCTTC
V: TRBV9; size: NA; D: TRBD2; J: TRBJ2-1; CDR3: CASSVTSGRFDEQFF; DNA: TGTGCCAGCAGCGTGACTAGCGGGAGGTTCGATGAGCAGTTCTTC
V: TRBV4-2; size: few; D: TRBD2; J: TRBJ2-2; CDR3: CASGEGPTNTGELFF; DNA: TGTGCCAGCGGGGAGGGACCAACGAACACCGGGGAGCTGTTTTTT
V: TRBV5-6; size: few; D: NA; J: TRBJ1-1; CDR3: CASSLVQGFTTEAFF; DNA: TGTGCCAGCAGCTTAGTACAGGGATTTACCACTGAAGCTTTCTTT
V: TRBV4-2; size: few; D: NA; J: TRBJ2-1; CDR3: CASSQGGHEQFF; DNA: TGTGCCAGCAGCCAAGGGGGGCATGAGCAGTTCTTC
V: TRBV7-2; size: few; D: TRBD1; J: TRBJ2-7; CDR3: CASSLMALAGTANSYEQYF; DNA: TGTGCCAGCAGCTTAATGGCACTCGCCGGGACAGCGAACTCCTACGAGCAGTACTTC
V: TRBV6-5; size: NA; D: TRBD2; J: TRBJ2-1; CDR3: CASTPRTSGNNEQFF; DNA: TGTGCCAGCACTCCCCGGACTAGCGGCAACAATGAGCAGTTCTTC
V: TRBV4-3; size: few; D: TRBD1; J: TRBJ2-1; CDR3: CASSLGDRAGEQFF; DNA: TGCGCCAGCAGCCTTGGAGACAGGGCCGGCGAGCAGTTCTTC
V: TRBV5-4; size: NA; D: TRBD2; J: TRBJ2-7; CDR3: CASSPAGPSYEQYF; DNA: TGTGCCAGCAGTCCAGCGGGGCCCTCCTACGAGCAGTACTTC
V: TRBV6-6; size: NA; D: NA; J: TRBJ1-2; CDR3: CASSYGGNYGYTF; DNA: TGTGCCAGCAGTTACGGGGGGAACTATGGCTACACCTTC
V: TRBV5-1; size: NA; D: TRBD1; J: TRBJ1-3; CDR3: CASSAGQGIAGNTIYF; DNA: TGCGCCAGCAGCGCGGGACAGGGTATCGCTGGAAACACCATATATTTT
V: TRBV11-2; size: few; D: NA; J: TRBJ2-3; CDR3: CASSLDGTYTDTQYF; DNA: TGTGCCAGCAGCTTAGACGGGACTTACACAGATACGCAGTATTTT
V: TRBV11-2; size: NA; D: NA; J: TRBJ2-7; CDR3: CASSQPYEQYF; DNA: TGTGCCAGCAGCCAACCCTACGAGCAGTACTTC
V: TRBV5-1; size: few; D: NA; J: TRBJ2-7; CDR3: CASSSQGLFDYEQYF; DNA: TGCGCCAGCAGTTCTCAGGGGTTATTTGACTACGAGCAGTACTTC
V: TRBV5-4; size: NA; D: TRBD1; J: TRBJ1-2; CDR3: CASSHRGDYGYTF; DNA: TGTGCCAGCAGTCACAGGGGGGACTATGGCTACACCTTC
V: TRBV4-1; size: many; D: NA; J: TRBJ1-4; CDR3: CASSQDYEKLFF; DNA: TGCGCCAGCAGCCAAGACTACGAAAAACTGTTTTTT
V: TRBV6-5; size: few; D: NA; J: TRBJ1-2; CDR3: CASSPGGPPDYGYTF; DNA: TGTGCCAGCAGCCCCGGGGGGCCTCCGGACTATGGCTACACCTTC
V: TRBV18; size: NA; D: NA; J: TRBJ2-2; CDR3: CASSPLRQNTGELFF; DNA: TGTGCCAGCTCCCCTCTTCGACAAAACACCGGGGAGCTGTTTTTT
V: TRBV7-9; size: NA; D: NA; J: TRBJ2-7; CDR3: CASSFSRGILEQYF; DNA: TGTGCCAGCAGCTTTTCCAGGGGTATCCTCGAGCAGTACTTC
V: TRBV2; size: few; D: TRBD1; J: TRBJ1-1; CDR3: CASSGDRPKNTEAFF; DNA: TGTGCCAGCAGTGGGGACAGACCTAAGAACACTGAAGCTTTCTTT
V: TRBV6-5; size: NA; D: NA; J: TRBJ2-4; CDR3: CASRKTGTLNIQYF; DNA: TGTGCCAGCAGGAAGACAGGAACGTTGAACATTCAGTACTTC
V: TRBV10-3; size: NA; D: TRBD2; J: TRBJ2-7; CDR3: CAISIAGGSYEQYF; DNA: TGTGCCATCAGCATAGCGGGGGGTTCCTACGAGCAGTACTTC
V: TRBV5-4; size: few; D: TRBD1; J: TRBJ1-1; CDR3: CASSLPDRGNPTEAFF; DNA: TGTGCCAGCAGCCTCCCGGACAGGGGGAATCCCACTGAAGCTTTCTTT
V: TRBV7-9; size: NA; D: TRBD1; J: TRBJ1-5; CDR3: CASSLAIGQDYSNQPQHF; DNA: TGTGCCAGCAGCTTGGCGATCGGACAGGACTATAGCAATCAGCCCCAGCATTTT
V: TRBV5-4; size: few; D: NA; J: TRBJ2-7; CDR3: CASSLRAGASHEQYF; DNA: TGTGCCAGCAGCTTGAGGGCAGGGGCTAGCCACGAGCAGTACTTC
V: TRBV27; size: NA; D: NA; J: TRBJ1-1; CDR3: CASSWRQLGTEAFF; DNA: TGTGCCAGCAGTTGGAGACAGCTGGGGACTGAAGCTTTCTTT
V: TRBV18; size: NA; D: NA; J: TRBJ1-1; CDR3: CASSPGQLNTEAFF; DNA: TGTGCCAGCTCACCAGGACAGTTGAACACTGAAGCTTTCTTT
V: TRBV6-5; size: NA; D: TRBD1; J: TRBJ1-6; CDR3: CASSYTGTENSPLHF; DNA: TGTGCCAGCAGTTATACCGGGACAGAGAATTCACCCCTCCACTTT
V: TRBV5-1; size: NA; D: TRBD2; J: TRBJ2-3; CDR3: CASSLESGRGTDTQYF; DNA: TGCGCCAGCAGCTTAGAAAGCGGGAGAGGCACAGATACGCAGTATTTT
V: TRBV5-4; size: few; D: NA; J: TRBJ2-2; CDR3: CASSLDLRDKATGELFF; DNA: TGTGCCAGCAGCTTGGATCTCCGGGACAAAGCTACCGGGGAGCTGTTTTTT
V: TRBV18; size: NA; D: TRBD1; J: TRBJ1-1; CDR3: CASSRTRQGATEAFF; DNA: TGTGCCAGCTCTCGGACCAGACAGGGGGCCACTGAAGCTTTCTTT